These T cell receptor beta chains were read from a single sample in a study of siplizumab effects on memory and regulatory T cells. Here immunoSEQ multiplex PCR was the method, and the copy in TCRdb shows in-frame clones only, minus some. The sample contains some 120,000 clones, approximately 92% of which appear only once. The sequencing sample was made of non-Treg CD4+ T cells sorted from blood. All receptors derive from a human donor in good health. CDR3s include the opening cysteine and the closing phenylalanine or tryptophan. A D gene is named only where the DNA matches it firmly. The size of a clone is reported for some rows only, either as once, few or many, or as a class for expanded clones.

j_call | clone_size | v_call | d_call | cdr3_nt | cdr3_aa
TRBJ1-3 | - | TRBV21-1 | - | TGTGCCAGCAGCACCCCACAGGGGTCCTCTGGAAACACCATATATTTT | CASSTPQGSSGNTIYF
TRBJ2-2 | - | TRBV7-9 | TRBD1 | TGTGCCAGCAGCTTCTACGGCAAGAAAGGGGGCCCCGGGGAGCTGTTTTTT | CASSFYGKKGGPGELFF
TRBJ1-1 | - | TRBV7-3 | - | TGTGCCAGCAGCTCAGAAGGGAACACTGAAGCTTTCTTT | CASSSEGNTEAFF
TRBJ2-2 | - | TRBV6-6 | TRBD1 | TGTGCCAGCACCGGACAGGGCGGGACCGGGGAGCTGTTTTTT | CASTGQGGTGELFF
TRBJ2-2 | - | TRBV6-5 | - | TGTGCCAGCAGTTACGGGTTGGTCAACCCGGCCGGGGAGCTGTTTTTT | CASSYGLVNPAGELFF
TRBJ1-1 | - | TRBV19 | - | TGTGCCAGTAGCCCCGTAGGGAGTTCGAACACTGAAGCTTTCTTT | CASSPVGSSNTEAFF
TRBJ1-6 | few | TRBV4-3 | - | TGCGCCAGCAGCCAAGATTCACCTGGGAATTCACCCCTCCACTTT | CASSQDSPGNSPLHF
TRBJ1-1 | - | TRBV14 | - | TGTGCCAGCAGCCAAGGTGGGAGTGAAGCTTTCTTT | CASSQGGSEAFF
TRBJ2-3 | - | TRBV13 | TRBD1 | TGTGCCAGCAGCGCCGTTAGACAGGGCTTGACAGATACGCAGTATTTT | CASSAVRQGLTDTQYF
TRBJ1-4 | - | TRBV7-9 | - | TGTGCCACCCCAAGGAGGGGGGGGAGTGAAAAACTGTTTTTT | CATPRRGGSEKLFF
TRBJ2-5 | - | TRBV19 | - | TGTGCCAGTAGTCCCTCGGATCGGTGGCGGACCCAGTACTTC | CASSPSDRWRTQYF
TRBJ2-2 | - | TRBV19 | - | TGTGCCAGTAGTATAGACAGGGGGAACACCGGGGAGCTGTTTTTT | CASSIDRGNTGELFF
TRBJ1-1 | - | TRBV15 | - | TGTGCCACCACCTTCTCGCAGGACACTGAAGCTTTCTTT | CATTFSQDTEAFF
TRBJ1-5 | - | TRBV11-1 | - | TGTGCCAGCAGCTTAGTTAGCAATCAGCCCCAGCATTTT | CASSLVSNQPQHF
TRBJ2-4 | - | TRBV12-5 | TRBD1 | TGTGCTAGTGGTGCGGGACAGGGCCTTAGATTAGCCAAAAACATTCAGTACTTC | CASGAGQGLRLAKNIQYF
TRBJ1-5 | - | TRBV5-6 | - | TGTGCCAGCAGCTTGGTAGGTGCAGGAAACAATCAGCCCCAGCATTTT | CASSLVGAGNNQPQHF
TRBJ2-7 | - | TRBV7-9 | - | TGTGCCAGCAGCTTAAACAGGCAGGGTTCCAACGAGCAGTACTTC | CASSLNRQGSNEQYF
TRBJ1-2 | - | TRBV19 | - | TGTGCCAGTAGTATAAGAGAAAACTATGGCTACACCTTC | CASSIRENYGYTF
TRBJ2-2 | - | TRBV10-3 | - | TGTGCCATCAAGTCTACCGGGGAAGATTTGGAGCTGTTTTTT | CAIKSTGEDLELFF
TRBJ1-1 | - | TRBV5-6 | - | TGTGCCAGCAGCTTTTATGGACAGTACAGGGCTTTCTTT | CASSFYGQYRAFF
TRBJ1-2 | - | TRBV9 | - | TGTGCCAGCAGCGTAGAACAGGAGTATGGCTACACCTTC | CASSVEQEYGYTF
TRBJ1-1 | once | TRBV5-1 | TRBD1 | TGCGCCAGCAGCTTGGCAGGGGGCGGAGTGAACACTGAAGCTTTCTTT | CASSLAGGGVNTEAFF
TRBJ1-1 | - | TRBV6-6 | - | TGTGCCAGCAGTTACGAGGGAGGACCTTTCGAAGCTTTCTTT | CASSYEGGPFEAFF
TRBJ2-3 | once | TRBV23-1 | - | TGCGCCAGCAGTCCACAACAAAGACGGGATACGCAGTATTTT | CASSPQQRRDTQYF
TRBJ1-2 | - | TRBV13 | - | TGTGCCAGCAGCCCCCCCCAGGGTGTTTATGGCTACACCTTC | CASSPPQGVYGYTF
TRBJ1-3 | - | TRBV30 | - | TGTGCCTGGACCCAGACCTCTGGAAACACCATATATTTT | CAWTQTSGNTIYF
TRBJ1-6 | - | TRBV19 | TRBD1 | TGTGCCAGTAGCCTGACAGGGGGCGAGTCACCCCTCCACTTT | CASSLTGGESPLHF
TRBJ2-7 | - | TRBV9 | TRBD1 | TGTGCCAGCAGCACTCACCGACAGGGGGGGTACGAGCAGTACTTC | CASSTHRQGGYEQYF
TRBJ1-1 | - | TRBV11-2 | - | TGTGCCAGCAGCCCTGAAAGGGAGAACACTGAAGCTTTCTTT | CASSPERENTEAFF
TRBJ1-2 | - | TRBV10-3 | TRBD1 | TGTGCCATCAGTGAGTCCACTGGGACAGGACGGTATGGCTACACCTTC | CAISESTGTGRYGYTF
TRBJ1-5 | once | TRBV28 | - | TGTGCCAGCAGTAGGTCTTATAGCAATCAGCCCCAGCATTTT | CASSRSYSNQPQHF
TRBJ2-2 | - | TRBV14 | - | TGTGCCAGCAGCCAAGCCCCCGGGGAGCTGTTTTTT | CASSQAPGELFF
TRBJ2-1 | - | TRBV5-3 | - | TGTGCCAGAAGCTTGCAAGCGGACGGCAATGAGCAGTTCTTC | CARSLQADGNEQFF
TRBJ2-7 | - | TRBV28 | - | TGTGCCAGCAGTTCGACAGGCCGGGGTTCCTACGAGCAGTACTTC | CASSSTGRGSYEQYF
TRBJ1-2 | once | TRBV19 | - | TGTGCCAGTAGTAACTCAGGAGCCTATGGCTACACCTTC | CASSNSGAYGYTF
TRBJ1-2 | - | TRBV19 | - | TGTGCCAGTAGTATAGCGGGTGGAGGGGGGCTGAACTATGGCTACACCTTC | CASSIAGGGGLNYGYTF
TRBJ1-5 | - | TRBV15 | TRBD1 | TGTGCCACCAGCAAAGCCCCAGGACAGGGAGCTTATAGCAATCAGCCCCAGCATTTT | CATSKAPGQGAYSNQPQHF
TRBJ2-5 | once | TRBV11-2 | - | TGTGCCAGCAGCGTCCCCGGGACATCGGGAGAGACCCAGTACTTC | CASSVPGTSGETQYF
TRBJ2-1 | - | TRBV27 | TRBD1 | TGTGCCAGCAGCACCGCGCCGGGACAGGGAAGTGAGCAGTTCTTC | CASSTAPGQGSEQFF
TRBJ1-6 | - | TRBV5-1 | TRBD1 | TGCGCCAGCAGCTTCGAGACAGGGGATAACTCACCCCTCCACTTT | CASSFETGDNSPLHF
TRBJ1-5 | - | TRBV28 | - | TGTGCCAGCAGTTTGCGTCACAGCCTCAATCAGCCCCAGCATTTT | CASSLRHSLNQPQHF
TRBJ2-1 | - | TRBV15 | - | TGTGCCACCAGCAGAGATCGCCGGAATGAGCAGTTCTTC | CATSRDRRNEQFF
TRBJ2-2 | - | TRBV7-3 | TRBD1 | TGTGCCAGCAGCTTTGGACAGGCCGCGAACACCGGGGAGCTGTTTTTT | CASSFGQAANTGELFF
TRBJ1-1 | once | TRBV11-2 | TRBD1 | TGTGCCAGCACCAGGGACAGGGTGAAAACTGAAGCTTTCTTT | CASTRDRVKTEAFF
TRBJ2-1 | - | TRBV10-1 | - | TGCGCCAGCAGTGAGTCTCTAGGGAATTCCTACAATGAGCAGTTCTTC | CASSESLGNSYNEQFF
TRBJ1-3 | - | TRBV25-1 | - | TGTGCCAGCAGTGAATCGTTATTGGTTGGAAACACCATATATTTT | CASSESLLVGNTIYF
TRBJ1-6 | - | TRBV30 | - | TGTGCCTGGAGTGGGAACGATTCACCCCTCCACTTT | CAWSGNDSPLHF
TRBJ2-2 | once | TRBV7-3 | - | TGTGCCAGCAGCTTAACCCAGTTCGCGAACACCGGGGAGCTGTTTTTT | CASSLTQFANTGELFF
TRBJ2-2 | - | TRBV28 | TRBD2 | TGTGCCTGTTGGGAAGCGGGGGGGCCCGGGGAGCTGTTTTTT | CACWEAGGPGELFF
TRBJ2-5 | - | TRBV11-2 | - | TGTGCCAGCAGCTTAGTGCCCAGGGTTGGAGGGCAAGAGACCCAGTACTTC | CASSLVPRVGGQETQYF